Shown below are 25 T cell receptor beta chains from a single sample sequenced in a study of pediatric ulcerative colitis. Only in-frame clones appear in the TCRdb table, and some are missing; sequencing was by immunoSEQ multiplex PCR. The data hold fewer than 40,000 clones, with over 65% observed a single time. Sequenced input: blood. Receptor source: a girl between 10 and 17 years old with moderate ulcerative colitis.

This chain connects TRBV6-4 to TRBJ1-2, with TRBD1 identical over 7 bases. Trimming cost V 0 bases and J 1 base; bases outside gene matches: 8. The CDR3 is made up of 17 amino acids. CDR1 is MRHNA and CDR2 is SNTAGT in the germline V gene. The CDR3 region has the DNA TGTGCCAGCAGTGACTCGACAGGGATATGCGTTAACTATGGCTACACCTTC. Its protein is CASSDSTGICVNYGYTF.

The chain is built from TRBV9 and TRBJ1-1; D call uncertain. Trimming removed 1 base from V and 2 bases from J, with 9 bases in between. CDR1 is SGDLS and CDR2 is YYNGEE in the germline V gene. The CDR3 loop spans 14 amino acids. CDR3 sequence (DNA): TGTGCCAGCAGCGTAAGTGGCCCCAACACTGAAGCTTTCTTT. It codes for CASSVSGPNTEAFF.

V usage is TRBV30 and J usage is TRBJ2-2, with 7 bases that match TRBD2. V gave up 5 bases and J gave up 7 bases; unmatched junction bases: 10. The CDR3 contains 14 residues. CDR1 and CDR2 (germline): GTSNPN, SVGIG (reference sequence). The CDR3 sequence: CAWHPGLEGGELFF. The CDR3 nucleotides read TGTGCCTGGCATCCCGGACTAGAGGGCGGGGAGCTGTTTTTT.

V is TRBV4-1 and J is TRBJ1-1; 7 bases map to TRBD1. V shed 1 base and J 0 bases; nucleotides not matched to a gene: 11. There are 18 residues in the CDR3. The germline V gene has CDR1 MGHRA and CDR2 YSYEKL. The CDR3 is CASSQAPPGQPLNTEAFF. In DNA, the CDR3 is TGCGCCAGCAGCCAAGCCCCCCCGGGACAGCCTCTGAACACTGAAGCTTTCTTT.

The J gene is TRBJ2-3, the V gene TRBV9; D might be TRBD1 or TRBD2, each matching 6 bases. Trimming took 0 bases from V and 3 from J, leaving 17 bases between them. This CDR3 has 17 residues. Per the germline V gene, CDR1 is SGDLS and CDR2 is YYNGEE. The CDR3, as DNA: TGTGCCAGCAGCGTAGCGGGGAGGTACAGGGAAACAGATACGCAGTATTTT. Protein sequence: CASSVAGRYRETDTQYF.

The chain combines TRBV5-6 with TRBJ2-1; a weak D match, TRBD2 (5 bases). V dropped 1 base and J dropped 6 bases, with 17 bases sitting between them. Germline CDR1 and CDR2: SGHDT and YYEEEE. This CDR3 is built from 16 residues. The CDR3 reads CASSLYEGGRSNEQFF. DNA for the CDR3: TGTGCCAGCAGCTTGTATGAAGGAGGAAGGAGCAATGAGCAGTTCTTC.

The chain recombines TRBV4-1 with TRBJ1-2; tentatively, D is TRBD1 (6 bases). This CDR3 has 14 residues. The V end was cut by 4 bases, the J end by 6 bases, with 15 bases between. CDR1 is MGHRA, CDR2 YSYEKL, per germline. The CDR3 region is CASSLSAGADGYTF. The CDR3 nucleotides are TGCGCCAGCAGCCTCTCGGCGGGGGCGGATGGCTACACCTTC.

The gene calls are TRBV5-1 and TRBJ1-2; 8 bases align to TRBD1. This CDR3 contains 13 residues. V shed 0 bases and J 6 bases; nucleotides not matched to a gene: 1. CDR1 is SGHRS, CDR2 YFSETQ, per germline. The DNA of the CDR3 is TGCGCCAGCAGCTTGGACAGGGGGGATGGCTACACCTTC. Translation gives CASSLDRGDGYTF.

This sequence joins TRBV5-1 and TRBJ2-1, with 14 nucleotides matching TRBD2. The J segment lost 4 bases and the V segment lost 4 bases, leaving 4 bases of the junction unmatched. Germline CDR1 reads SGHRS; CDR2 reads YFSETQ. The CDR3 loop spans 16 amino acids. The CDR3 DNA is TGCGCCAGCAGCGGGACTAGCGGGGGTGTATACAATGAGCAGTTCTTC. Amino acids: CASSGTSGGVYNEQFF.

This clone was seen only once. The chain couples TRBV28 to TRBJ2-3; 8 nucleotides line up with TRBD1. The CDR3 is made up of 17 amino acids. Germline CDR1 and CDR2: MDHEN and SYDVKM. V lost 4 bases, J lost 1 base, and 10 bases stayed unmatched. Written as DNA, the CDR3 is TGTGCCAGCAGTTGGGCAGGGGGCGGACTCGGCACAGATACGCAGTATTTT. Its protein is CASSWAGGGLGTDTQYF.

V is TRBV4-1 and J is TRBJ2-4; 9 nucleotides line up with TRBD2. CDR1 and CDR2 (germline): MGHRA, YSYEKL. V lost 0 bases to trimming and J lost 1 base; unmatched junction nucleotides: 13. This CDR3 region has 20 residues. CDR3 sequence: CASSQDSLAGRAPAKNIQYF. Written as DNA, the CDR3 is TGCGCCAGCAGCCAAGATAGCCTAGCGGGGCGCGCGCCGGCCAAAAACATTCAGTACTTC.

The chain employs TRBV7-9 and TRBJ2-7, with 12 bases matching TRBD1. The J segment lost 6 bases and the V segment lost 8 bases, leaving 8 bases of the junction unmatched. The CDR3 length is 14 residues. Per the germline V gene, CDR1 is SEHNR and CDR2 is FQNEAQ (reference sequence). This CDR3 is CASGDRGPGFEQYF. The CDR3 bases are TGTGCCAGCGGGGACAGGGGGCCGGGGTTCGAGCAGTACTTC.

This chain uses TRBV6-1 with TRBJ2-7; weak D call: TRBD1 (6 bases). Germline V lookup: CDR1 MNHNS, CDR2 SASEGT. This CDR3 contains 15 residues. Trimming pared 5 bases from V and 1 base from J, leaving 15 bases between. The CDR3 here is CASSLNRAQSYEQYF. DNA of the CDR3: TGTGCCAGCAGTTTAAACAGGGCTCAATCCTACGAGCAGTACTTC.

This clone was seen a handful of times. The J gene is TRBJ1-1, the V gene TRBV30, with D unresolved. This CDR3 is 11 amino acids long. Germline V gene sequence: CDR1 GTSNPN, CDR2 SVGIG (reference sequence). Trimming cost V 5 bases and J 3 bases, with 7 bases left between them. CDR3 sequence (DNA): TGTGCCTGGGGACCGGACACTGAAGCTTTCTTT. Encoded protein: CAWGPDTEAFF.

The chain links TRBV7-9 to TRBJ1-1; a weak D match, TRBD1 (5 bases). Germline V gene data show CDR1 as SEHNR and CDR2 as FQNEAQ (reference sequence). V lost 5 bases and J 5 bases, leaving 12 bases between the germline ends. This CDR3 has 13 amino acids. In DNA, the CDR3 is TGTGCCAGCAGCCCCCGGGGCGGGACTGAAGCTTTCTTT. Its protein is CASSPRGGTEAFF.

The gene calls are TRBV7-2 and TRBJ2-2; a weak D match, TRBD1 (6 bases). V lost 5 bases and J lost 8, with 15 bases in between. Germline CDR1 and CDR2: SGHTA and FQGNSA. The CDR3 contains 14 residues. The CDR3 loop is CASSLGGSRGELFF. CDR3 in DNA: TGTGCCAGCAGCCTAGGGGGTTCTAGGGGGGAGCTGTTTTTT.

The rearrangement uses TRBV7-8 and TRBJ2-7, with D possibly TRBD1 on 7 matching bases. The CDR3 runs 17 residues. Trimming pared 5 bases from V and 4 bases from J, leaving 24 bases between. CDR1 and CDR2 from the germline V gene are SGHVS and FQNEAQ. The CDR3 nucleotides are TGTGCCAGCAGCCTAGAAAGGTGGATATCAGGGGGGTACGAGCAGTACTTC. This codes for CASSLERWISGGYEQYF.

V usage is TRBV6-1 and J usage is TRBJ2-5, with D hard to call. This CDR3 has 10 amino acids. Germline V gene sequence: CDR1 MNHNS, CDR2 SASEGT. V was trimmed by 5 bases and J by 3 bases, leaving 1 base between them. CDR3: CASSKETQYF. DNA of the CDR3: TGTGCCAGCAGTAAAGAGACCCAGTACTTC.

This chain connects TRBV5-1 to TRBJ2-7; tentative D call: TRBD2 (6 bases). The CDR3 consists of 14 residues. Germline loops: CDR1 SGHRS, CDR2 YFSETQ. Trimming stripped 4 bases from V and 1 base from J, with 12 bases between. The CDR3 reads CASSITGTSYEQYF. CDR3 bases: TGCGCCAGCAGCATTACCGGGACTTCCTACGAGCAGTACTTC.

This chain joins TRBV14 and TRBJ2-1; 9 bases are shared with TRBD2. Per the germline V gene, CDR1 is SGHDN and CDR2 is FVKESK. Germline trimming cut 4 bases from V and 9 bases from J; bases unmatched to any gene: 10. The CDR3 has 15 residues. CDR3 DNA sequence: TGTGCCAGCAGCCTATTAGCGGGGGTTCGCTCTGAGCAGTTCTTC. This sequence encodes CASSLLAGVRSEQFF.

This sequence joins TRBV2 and TRBJ1-3; D is undetermined. V was clipped by 4 bases and J by 0 bases, with 13 bases between them. The CDR3 is 16 amino acids. Germline V lookup: CDR1 SNHLY, CDR2 FYNNEI. CDR3 sequence (DNA): TGTGCCAGCAGTGTAATTACGGCTAGCTCTGGAAACACCATATATTTT. Protein sequence: CASSVITASSGNTIYF.

The CDR3 bases are TGTGCCAGCAGCCCCCGGATGTTTAACCCCCGCTCTGGAAACACCATATATTTT. Translated: CASSPRMFNPRSGNTIYF. The gene calls are TRBV28 and TRBJ1-3; no reliable D call. CDR1 is MDHEN and CDR2 is SYDVKM in the germline V gene. V lost 6 bases and J 0 bases, leaving 21 bases between the germline ends. The CDR3 is 18 amino acids.

V and J are TRBV5-1 and TRBJ2-5; 10 nucleotides line up with TRBD2. CDR3 size: 16 residues. Trimming cost V 1 base and J 3 bases; bases outside gene matches: 6. Germline-derived CDR1 and CDR2 are SGHRS and YFSETQ. In DNA, the CDR3 is TGCGCCAGCAGCTTGTGGCTAGCGGGAGTCGAAGAGACCCAGTACTTC. The encoded protein is CASSLWLAGVEETQYF.

The chain is built from TRBV7-2 and TRBJ1-6, with a weak D call TRBD1 (5 bases). The V end lost 4 bases, the J end lost 5 bases, and 15 bases lay between the germline ends. CDR3 size: 16 residues. The germline gives CDR1 SGHTA, CDR2 FQGNSA. The CDR3 DNA follows: TGTGCCAGCAGCTCCCCCGTTTGGGGGAATAATTCACCCCTCCACTTT. It translates to CASSSPVWGNNSPLHF.

This clone appeared a few times. This chain joins TRBV7-6 and TRBJ2-7; 7 bases align to TRBD1. This CDR3 has 14 amino acids. The V gene's germline CDR1 is SGHVS and CDR2 FNYEAQ. Trimming removed 2 bases from V and 5 bases from J; junction bases left unmatched: 6. The CDR3 reads CASSLRAGTDEQYF. The CDR3 DNA reads TGTGCCAGCAGCTTAAGGGCTGGGACAGACGAGCAGTACTTC.